The clone carrying this T cell receptor (beta chain) appeared a few times. The CDR3 spans 13 residues. The germline V and J ends were trimmed by 3 bases and 4 bases, with 10 bases remaining between them. Germline V lookup: CDR1 MDHEN, CDR2 SYDVKM. The record originates from a study of T cells in Graves' hyperthyroidism and ophthalmopathy. TCR beta CDR3 sequences were amplified from RNA transcripts. During a first-round RT-PCR of the TCR CDR3, the HTBI primer set was used. TCRdb reprocessed the multiplex PCR reads with MiXCR, giving one entry per CDR3 protein. The sample includes some 380,000 distinct CDR3 sequences, roughly 13% of them seen just once.

The rearrangement uses TRBV28 and TRBJ2-7; D call uncertain. The source is a man aged 30 to 45 with Graves' hyperthyroidism that later progressed to Graves' ophthalmopathy. Sequenced sample: blood. CDR3 sequence: CASSFDALYEQYF. The CDR3 coding sequence is TGTGCCAGCAGTTTCGATGCCCTTTACGAGCAGTACTTC.